The clone carrying this T cell receptor (beta chain) was seen repeatedly, ten times or more. The sample belongs to a study of T-cell reconstitution after alpha-beta-depleted transplantation in children. CDR1 SGDLS and CDR2 YYNGEE come from the germline V gene. The V end lost 0 bases, the J end lost 4 bases, and 10 bases lay between the germline ends. This CDR3 region has 14 residues. Unique molecular identifiers were used to barcode this TCRbeta library. From the PCR reads, TCRdb called clonotypes with MiXCR, one entry per CDR3 protein. The data hold 700,000 or so distinct CDR3 sequences, with approximately 14% observed a single time.

The chain couples TRBV9 to TRBJ1-2, with a possible D match to TRBD1 (5 bases). The sample was PBMCs, taken before TCRalphabeta/CD19-depleted stem cell transplant. The TCR was taken from a girl aged 2 to 9 with congenital amegakaryocytic thrombocytopenia, due to receive a stem cell transplant. Here the CDR3 reads CASSVGRVFYGYTF. DNA for the CDR3: TGTGCCAGCAGCGTAGGCAGGGTTTTCTATGGCTACACCTTC.